The 7 T cell receptor beta chains in this list originate from one sample, sequenced in a study of blood T cell repertoires in COVID-19. Sequencing was performed with immunoSEQ multiplex PCR; in TCRdb, only in-frame clones are kept and a portion is missing. The data show around 200,000 clones, around 82% seen once. Sequencing was done on a sample of peripheral blood. Source of these receptors: an elderly woman with acute or convalescent COVID-19.

V gene TRBV6-1 combines with J gene TRBJ1-2; the D is unclear. Looked up from germline, CDR1 is MNHNS and CDR2 is SASEGT. The length of the CDR3 is 13 residues. Trimming took off 3 bases at V and 8 bases at J, with 13 bases between the two ends. CDR3 sequence reads: CASSERGVWGYTF. The CDR3, as DNA: TGTGCCAGCAGTGAGCGCGGGGTTTGGGGCTACACCTTC.

V gene TRBV21-1 combines with J gene TRBJ1-1. TRBV21-1 counts as a pseudogene. The CDR3 length is 22 residues. CDR3 coding DNA: TGTGCCAGCAGCAAAGGCCCCCTAAAGGAGGGTAGGAGGCGGCCCACCCCCTGCGGAGCTTTCTTT. It yields the protein CASSKGPLKEGRRRPTPCGAFF.

This clone was seen just once. Written as DNA, the CDR3 is TGTGCCAGCAGTTACTACGACAGGGTGGGTCAGCCCCAGCATTTT. Protein: CASSYYDRVGQPQHF. The chain is built from TRBV6-2 or TRBV6-3 and TRBJ1-5; 7 nucleotides agree with TRBD1. CDR1 is MNHEY and CDR2 is SVGEGT in the germline V gene. The ends lost 1 base at V and 6 bases at J; junction bases unmatched: 6. The CDR3 covers 15 residues.

The chain links TRBV7-6 to TRBJ2-5, with D possibly being TRBD1 (6 bases). Trimming took 4 bases from V and 3 from J, leaving 15 bases between them. This CDR3 is built from 15 residues. Germline V gene sequence: CDR1 SGHVS, CDR2 FNYEAQ. CDR3 amino acids: CASSSDRTVEETQYF. The CDR3 coding sequence is TGTGCCAGCAGCTCCGATCGGACAGTCGAAGAGACCCAGTACTTC.

This chain connects TRBV7-8 to TRBJ2-2; TRBD1 agrees at 9 bases. In germline, CDR1 is SGHVS, CDR2 FQNEAQ. With 3 bases clipped from V and 7 bases from J, the junction kept 3 bases outside the gene matches. The CDR3 has 14 residues. In DNA form, the CDR3 reads TGTGCCAGCAGCTTCACAGGGGGCAACGGGGAGCTGTTTTTT. It encodes CASSFTGGNGELFF.

This chain connects TRBV6-2 or TRBV6-3 to TRBJ1-2; 8 nucleotides agree with TRBD1. CDR3 length: 14 residues. The V and J ends lost 6 bases and 8 bases, in that order; junction bases with no gene match: 11. The germline gives CDR1 MNHEY, CDR2 SVGEGT. Here the CDR3 DNA reads TGTGCCAGCAGCGACGAGACAGGGACAGGAGGCTACACCTTC. This translates into CASSDETGTGGYTF.

The CDR3 spells CASSWGLSLGEQYF. As DNA, the CDR3 is TGTGCCAGCAGTTGGGGCCTGAGTCTGGGGGAGCAGTACTTC. The chain is built from TRBV6-5 and TRBJ2-7; the D gene is possibly TRBD1 (5 bases). The CDR3 totals 14 residues. Trimming left V 4 bases short and J 7 bases short, with 17 bases between. CDR1 is MNHEY and CDR2 is SVGAGI in the germline V gene.